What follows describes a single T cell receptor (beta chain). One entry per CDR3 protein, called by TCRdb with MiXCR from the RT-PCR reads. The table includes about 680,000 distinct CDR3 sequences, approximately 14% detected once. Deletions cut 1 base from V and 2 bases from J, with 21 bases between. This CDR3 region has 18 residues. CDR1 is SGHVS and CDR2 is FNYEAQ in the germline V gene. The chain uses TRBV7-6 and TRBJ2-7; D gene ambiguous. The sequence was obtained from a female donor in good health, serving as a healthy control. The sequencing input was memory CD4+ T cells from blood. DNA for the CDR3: TGTGCCAGCAGCTTAGAACCCTCATCTCGCCAGGAAACCTACGAGCAGTACTTC. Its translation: CASSLEPSSRQETYEQYF.